This T cell receptor (beta chain) originates from a study of beta chain features in type 1 diabetes. The wider study: Patients were similar to healthy donors in age and gender (as well as in cell yields). Whole-study findings and limits: Patients with type 1 diabetes showed fewer VDJ junction insertions and more deletions.

The germline V and J ends were trimmed by 2 bases and 0 bases, with 7 bases remaining between them. CDR1 is SGDLS and CDR2 is YYNGEE in the germline V gene. This CDR3 is 14 amino acids long. This clone was detected a few times. What it binds is unknown. This sample includes further DNA sequences coding for the same CDR3. TCRB transcripts that were expressed got sequenced, as all of the isolated RNA had been reverse transcribed. Sequenced naive, central memory and regulatory T cell samples produced an average of around 3.9 million reads. Here immunoSEQ multiplex PCR was the method, and the copy in TCRdb shows in-frame clones only, minus some. In the table there are under 950,000 clones, 17% of which are singletons.

The clonotype was recovered from a woman aged 18-35 years in good health. Sequences were obtained from naive CD4+ T cells from blood. The chain employs TRBV9 and TRBJ2-3; possible D gene TRBD1, 6 bases. CDR3 coding DNA: TGTGCCAGCAGCGTTCAGGGGAGCACAGATACGCAGTATTTT. Translated: CASSVQGSTDTQYF.